This TCR beta chain came from a study of CD8 T cells in Susac syndrome. Whole-study context: At blood draw, Susac syndrome patients were therapy-naive, on corticosteroids, or on intravenous immunoglobulin alone.

The authors carried out high-throughput sequencing of TCR beta. They applied it to CD8+ and CD4+ T cells obtained from blood. Between the trimmed V and J ends, which lost 0 bases and 4 bases, there was a span of 10 bases. The length of the CDR3 is 14 residues. The germline gives CDR1 MNHEY, CDR2 SVGAGI. A quantity of about 0.5 to 1 ug RNA underwent reverse transcription using random hexamers. TCRdb itself ran the immunoSEQ multiplex PCR reads through MiXCR, one entry per CDR3 protein. The repertoire has some 130,000 distinct CDR3 sequences, roughly 94% of them found once; the top ten carry about 0.18%.

The sequencing sample was made of CD8+ T cells from PBMCs. This sequence joins TRBV6-5 and TRBJ2-7, with D perhaps being TRBD1 or TRBD2 (5 bases each). The sequence was obtained from a human donor with Susac syndrome. The CDR3 loop reads CASSYSWGTYEQYF. As DNA, the CDR3 is TGTGCCAGCAGTTACTCATGGGGGACGTACGAGCAGTACTTC.